The 15 T cell receptor beta chains presented below share a single source sample, sequenced in a study of control samples from healthy donors and cancer patients. Measured with immunoSEQ multiplex PCR; TCRdb has only the in-frame clones, and not every one. The data contain under 300,000 clones, almost 85% of them seen just once; the ten biggest clones take up 13%. Sequenced sample: PBMCs. These receptors originate from an older woman with lung cancer.

The CDR3 DNA reads TGTGCCAGCAGCGCCCCCTTCGGGGGGGGCGACACTGAAGCTTTCTTT. The encoded protein is CASSAPFGGGDTEAFF. This sequence joins TRBV9 and TRBJ1-1; tentative D call: TRBD1 (6 bases). Deletions cut 3 bases from V and 3 bases from J, with 18 bases between. This CDR3 comprises 16 residues. From germline, CDR1 is SGDLS and CDR2 YYNGEE.

The V call is TRBV7-9, the J call TRBJ1-1; maybe TRBD1 (5 bases). Germline V lookup: CDR1 SEHNR, CDR2 FQNEAQ (reference sequence). The CDR3 spans 14 residues. V lost 1 base, J lost 6 bases, and 12 bases lay in between. The CDR3 here is CASSLVQGTPEAFF. The CDR3 DNA follows: TGTGCCAGCAGCTTAGTCCAAGGGACCCCTGAAGCTTTCTTT.

This clone was recorded only once. The chain recombines TRBV2 with TRBJ1-1; D is perhaps TRBD1 (5 bases). The CDR3 covers 13 residues. Trimming stripped 4 bases from V and 0 bases from J, with 6 bases between. Germline CDR1 reads SNHLY; CDR2 reads FYNNEI. CDR3 coding DNA: TGTGCCAGCAGTGCGGACATGAACACTGAAGCTTTCTTT. Translating it yields CASSADMNTEAFF.

Only a few counts were recorded for this clone. V is TRBV6-5 and J is TRBJ1-6, with 10 bases fitting TRBD1. Germline CDR1 reads MNHEY; CDR2 reads SVGAGI. There are 15 residues in the CDR3. Trimming removed 6 bases from V and 9 bases from J; junction bases left unmatched: 8. DNA for the CDR3: TGTGCCAGCAGGGTACCCGGGACAGGGGCTTCACCCCTCCACTTT. This encodes CASRVPGTGASPLHF.

The chain has TRBV5-1 and TRBJ1-2; 8 nucleotides match TRBD1. CDR3 length equals 14 residues. The junction had 6 bases not matched to a gene; V was cut back by 7 bases and J by 1 base. The germline V gene encodes CDR1 SGHRS and CDR2 YFSETQ. Written as DNA, the CDR3 is TGCGCCAGCTCTCCAGGGGGCCTTAACTATGGCTACACCTTC. Translation gives CASSPGGLNYGYTF.

The V and J genes are TRBV27 and TRBJ2-2; TRBD1 matches at 8 bases. The CDR3 runs 14 residues. Germline V gene sequence: CDR1 MNHEY, CDR2 SMNVEV (reference sequence). V shed 7 bases and J 4 bases; nucleotides not matched to a gene: 5. Here the CDR3 reads CASKRQGATGELFF. The CDR3 region has the DNA TGTGCCAGCAAGAGGCAGGGGGCCACCGGGGAGCTGTTTTTT.

This clone has only one observation. This chain joins TRBV5-1 and TRBJ2-3; possibly TRBD2 for D (6 bases). The CDR3 is 15 residues long. The germline V and J ends were trimmed by 5 bases and 1 base, with 14 bases remaining between them. The V gene's germline CDR1 is SGHRS and CDR2 YFSETQ. This CDR3 reads CASSPQGGGTDTQYF. DNA of the CDR3: TGCGCCAGCAGTCCTCAGGGAGGTGGCACAGATACGCAGTATTTT. The full variable domain, in which reference TRBV5-1 and TRBJ2-3 provide the parts outside the CDR3, is KAGVTQTPRYLIKTRGQQVTLSCSPISGHRSVSWYQQTPGQGLQFLFEYFSETQRNKGNFPGRFSGRQFSNSRSEMNVSTLELGDSALYLCASSPQGGGTDTQYFGPGTRLTVL.

The genes are TRBV5-1 and TRBJ2-1; D remains unclear. CDR3 length equals 14 residues. The germline V gene has CDR1 SGHRS and CDR2 YFSETQ. Trimming took 0 bases from V and 2 from J, leaving 6 bases between them. The DNA for the CDR3 is TGCGCCAGCAGCTTGGACAGCCCCTACAATGAGCAGTTCTTC. Amino acid sequence: CASSLDSPYNEQFF.

This chain links TRBV5-6 with TRBJ2-7, with no clear D. This CDR3 has 11 amino acids. CDR1 is SGHDT, CDR2 YYEEEE, per germline. V was trimmed by 2 bases and J by 2 bases, leaving 2 bases between them. CDR3 DNA: TGTGCCAGCAGCTTTGCCTACGAGCAGTACTTC. Translating it yields CASSFAYEQYF.

In this sample, this clone turned up a few times. V and J are TRBV6-1 and TRBJ2-5; D gene uncertain. The germline gives CDR1 MNHNS, CDR2 SASEGT. The CDR3 extends over 12 amino acids. V lost 2 bases to trimming and J lost 5 bases, with 6 bases between them. This CDR3 is CASSEMRETQYF. CDR3 coding DNA: TGTGCCAGCAGTGAAATGCGGGAGACCCAGTACTTC.

This clone has only a few counts. The V gene is TRBV28, the J gene TRBJ2-2; 7 bases are shared with TRBD1. J lost 4 bases, V lost 3 bases, and 5 bases had no gene match. The CDR3 totals 15 residues. CDR1 is MDHEN, CDR2 SYDVKM, per germline. This CDR3 is CASSFNRGFTGELFF. The CDR3 DNA sequence: TGTGCCAGCAGTTTTAACAGGGGTTTCACCGGGGAGCTGTTTTTT.

The chain employs TRBV5-1 and TRBJ1-1, with TRBD1 matching over 7 bases. This CDR3 contains 13 residues. CDR1 is SGHRS, CDR2 YFSETQ, per germline. Trimming removed 0 bases from V and 6 bases from J; junction bases left unmatched: 2. CDR3 loop: CASSLGQGAEAFF. CDR3 DNA sequence: TGCGCCAGCAGCTTGGGTCAGGGGGCTGAAGCTTTCTTT.

The gene calls are TRBV19 and TRBJ2-3; tentative D call: TRBD2 (6 bases). CDR3 size: 16 residues. The V end was cut by 5 bases, the J end by 2 bases, with 17 bases between. Germline V gives CDR1 LNHDA, CDR2 SQIVND (reference sequence). In DNA form, the CDR3 reads TGTGCCAGTAGTCTCCAGGGAGGCGGATACACAGATACGCAGTATTTT. Its protein is CASSLQGGGYTDTQYF.

The rearrangement joins TRBV6-5 to TRBJ1-1; D remains unclear. The CDR3 contains 15 residues. V was trimmed by 4 bases and J by 3 bases, leaving 15 bases between them. Germline V gene sequence: CDR1 MNHEY, CDR2 SVGAGI. CDR3 loop: CASSSRIGSYTEAFF. CDR3 bases: TGTGCCAGCAGTTCGAGAATCGGATCCTACACTGAAGCTTTCTTT.

The chain joins TRBV3-1 (or the pseudogene TRBV3-2) to TRBJ2-7, with a tentative D call TRBD1 (6 bases). Trimming removed 4 bases from V and 0 bases from J, with 19 bases in between. In germline, CDR1 is LGHDT, CDR2 YNNKEL (reference sequence). The CDR3 totals 17 residues. The CDR3 DNA follows: TGTGCCAGCAGCCCCGCCTTGGCCGGGACAACCTCCTACGAGCAGTACTTC. It yields the protein CASSPALAGTTSYEQYF.